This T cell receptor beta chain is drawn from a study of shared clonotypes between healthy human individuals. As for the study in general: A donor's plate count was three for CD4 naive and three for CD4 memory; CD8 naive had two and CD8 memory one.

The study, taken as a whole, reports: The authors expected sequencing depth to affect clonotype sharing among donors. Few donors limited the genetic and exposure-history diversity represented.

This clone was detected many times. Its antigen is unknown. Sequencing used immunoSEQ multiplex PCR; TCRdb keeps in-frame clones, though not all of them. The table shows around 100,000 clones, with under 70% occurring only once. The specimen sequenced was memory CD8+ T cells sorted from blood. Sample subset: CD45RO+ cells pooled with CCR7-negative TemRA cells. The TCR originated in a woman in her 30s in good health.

DNA of the CDR3: TGCAGCGTGGACCCGGGACAGGGGAACAATGAGCAGTTCTTC. Translated, it gives CSVDPGQGNNEQFF. V and J are TRBV29-1 and TRBJ2-1; 10 bases align to TRBD1. The CDR3 sequence is 14 residues long. The ends lost 6 bases at V and 5 bases at J; junction bases unmatched: 7. Looked up from germline, CDR1 is SQVTM and CDR2 is ANQGSEA.